Below are 4 T cell receptor beta chains sequenced from a single sample in a study of Graves' ophthalmopathy and Graves' hyperthyroidism. RNA served as the template for amplifying TCR beta CDR3 regions. Second-round multiplex PCR came after first-round RT-PCR with HTBI primers. From the multiplex PCR reads, TCRdb called clonotypes with MiXCR, one entry per CDR3 protein. The sample has 500,000 to 600,000 distinct CDR3 sequences, 35% to 45% seen once. Sequenced input: peripheral blood or thyroid tissue (not recorded which). The source of these receptors is an adult man with Graves' hyperthyroidism.

This clonotype was counted at least ten times. The rearrangement links TRBV10-3 to TRBJ2-2; 7 bases are a match to TRBD1. CDR1 and CDR2 from the germline V gene are ENHRY and SYGVKD. Unmatched junction bases numbered 11, after V lost 10 bases and J lost 3 bases. The CDR3 consists of 15 residues. The chain's CDR3 is CATQPGDRDTGELFF. The CDR3 nucleotides are TGTGCCACCCAACCCGGGGACAGAGACACCGGGGAGCTGTTTTTT.

The rearrangement joins TRBV7-8 to TRBJ2-5, with a possible D match to TRBD1 (7 bases). Per germline, CDR1 SGHVS and CDR2 FQNEAQ. V was trimmed by 11 bases and J by 2 bases, leaving 21 bases between them. This CDR3 is built from 15 residues. This chain's CDR3 is CAWSGGGTAQETQYF. The CDR3 coding sequence is TGTGCCTGGAGTGGAGGCGGGACAGCACAAGAGACCCAGTACTTC.

The chain uses TRBV7-3 and TRBJ2-7, with 10 bases fitting TRBD2. In germline, CDR1 is SGHTA, CDR2 FQGTGA. The CDR3 totals 15 residues. Trimming removed 3 bases from V and 3 bases from J; junction bases left unmatched: 5. The CDR3: CASSFRLAGIYEQYF. The CDR3 DNA reads as TGTGCCAGCAGCTTCCGACTAGCGGGCATCTACGAGCAGTACTTC. The full variable domain, in which reference TRBV7-3 and TRBJ2-7 provide the parts outside the CDR3, is GAGVSQTPSNKVTEKGKYVELRCDPISGHTALYWYRQSLGQGPEFLIYFQGTGAADDSGLPNDRFFAVRPEGSVSTLKIQRTERGDSAVYLCASSFRLAGIYEQYFGPGTRLTVT.

At least ten counts were recorded for this clonotype. The chain is built from TRBV6-4 and TRBJ1-1; maybe TRBD1 (5 bases). V lost 4 bases to trimming and J lost 6 bases, with 12 bases between them. The CDR3 totals 13 residues. The germline V gene has CDR1 MRHNA and CDR2 SNTAGT. CDR3 DNA sequence: TGTGCCAGCAGTGGGGGGGATGGGGCTGAAGCTTTCTTT. It specifies CASSGGDGAEAFF.